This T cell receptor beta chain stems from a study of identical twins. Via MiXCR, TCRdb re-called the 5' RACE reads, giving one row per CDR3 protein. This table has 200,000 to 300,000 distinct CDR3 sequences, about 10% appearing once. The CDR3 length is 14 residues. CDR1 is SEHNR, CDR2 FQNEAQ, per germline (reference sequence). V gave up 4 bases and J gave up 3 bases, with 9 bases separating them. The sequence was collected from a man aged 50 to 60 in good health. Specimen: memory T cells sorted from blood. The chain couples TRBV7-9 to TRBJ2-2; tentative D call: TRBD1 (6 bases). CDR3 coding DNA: TGTGCCAGCAGCTCATACAGGGACACCGGGGAGCTGTTTTTT. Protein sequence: CASSSYRDTGELFF.